This T cell receptor (beta chain) was profiled in a study of blood T cell repertoires in COVID-19. Study summary: Samples of COVID-19 (acute and convalescent) were obtained from the United States, Italy and Spain. Sources were T cells, B-cell-depleted T cells, or PBMCs; the material itself was cDNA or gDNA.

Sequencing was performed with immunoSEQ multiplex PCR; in TCRdb, only in-frame clones are kept and a portion is missing. The sample holds hundreds of thousands of clones, almost 85% seen once. The CDR3 totals 14 residues. Per the germline V gene, CDR1 is MDHEN and CDR2 is SYDVKM. Trimming removed 6 bases from V and 3 bases from J; junction bases left unmatched: 5. Sequenced material: peripheral blood. This rearrangement joins TRBV28 to TRBJ1-2; the match to TRBD1 covers 9 bases. This TCR came from a man aged 45-65 years with active or convalescent COVID-19. The CDR3 bases are TGTGCCAGCAGGAACAGGGGGCGAGACTATGGCTACACCTTC. Translated: CASRNRGRDYGYTF.